Listed below are T cell receptor beta chains from one sample, sequenced in a study of read filtering for tumor transcriptome and immune sequencing. One entry per CDR3 protein, called by TCRdb with MiXCR from the reads. The table lists 45,000 to 50,000 distinct CDR3 sequences, 10% to 15% of them singletons. Source material: a population of CD138-negative cells sorted from bone marrow. These receptors came from a donor at least 40 years old with multiple myeloma. CDR3s include the opening cysteine and the closing phenylalanine or tryptophan. Fields, in order: D gene, V gene, J gene, clone size, CDR3 DNA, CDR3 protein. D genes are given only for firm matches. Not all rows give a size; the values are once, few, many and, for expanded clones, a class.

-	TRBV12-3/TRBV12-4	TRBJ2-1	medium-sized	TGTGCCAGCAGTACTACGGTTGGTGAGCAGTTCTTC	CASSTTVGEQFF
TRBD1	TRBV20-1	TRBJ1-1	many	TGCAGTGCTAGAGATAGGCAGGGGGTCACTGAAGCTTTCTTT	CSARDRQGVTEAFF
TRBD1	TRBV6-2/TRBV6-3	TRBJ1-5	-	TGTGCCAGCAGTTCCCCGGGGACAGGACTTTATAGCAATCAGCCCCAGCATTTT	CASSSPGTGLYSNQPQHF
-	TRBV7-9	TRBJ2-3	many	TGTGCCAGCAGCTTAGCAACGTCCTTCACAGATACGCAGTATTTT	CASSLATSFTDTQYF
-	TRBV6-5	TRBJ1-1	-	TGTGCCAGCAGTCCTGCGGGACGGACGAGCACTGAAGCTTTCTTT	CASSPAGRTSTEAFF
TRBD2	TRBV24-1	TRBJ2-1	-	TGTGCCACCAATGACGCTACTAGCGTAGCCCACAATCAGCAGTTCTTC	CATNDATSVAHNQQFF
-	TRBV14	TRBJ1-3	few	TGTGCCAGCAGCCAACCCGGACAGATATCTGGAAACACCATATATTTT	CASSQPGQISGNTIYF
-	TRBV20-1	TRBJ2-1	many	TGCAGTGCTAGAGTTAGCGGCTCCTACAATGAGCAGTTCTTC	CSARVSGSYNEQFF
TRBD2	TRBV6-2/TRBV6-3	TRBJ2-7	many	TGTGCCAGCAGTCGGGGGGACCTACTTTCCTACGAGCAGTACTTC	CASSRGDLLSYEQYF
-	TRBV4-1	TRBJ1-5	many	TGCGCCAGCAGCCTAGGACAGTCTGGCAATCAGCCCCAGCATTTT	CASSLGQSGNQPQHF
TRBD1	TRBV12-3/TRBV12-4	TRBJ2-1	many	TGCGCCAGCAGTCCCCGCCGGGACAGGGGATCTGAGCAGTTCTTC	CASSPRRDRGSEQFF